This T cell receptor beta chain is drawn from a study of T cells in Graves' hyperthyroidism and ophthalmopathy. This CDR3 has 15 amino acids. Trimming at V came to 5 bases and at J to 5 bases, leaving 14 bases not matched to a gene. Germline lookup yields CDR1 DFQATT and CDR2 SNEGSKA (reference sequence). RNA transcripts gave rise to amplified TCR beta CDR3 regions. An initial round of RT-PCR targeting the TCR CDR3 relied on the HTBI primer set. TCRdb re-analysed the multiplex PCR reads in MiXCR, keeping a single row per CDR3 protein. Of about 740,000 distinct CDR3 sequences detected, 14% appear once; the ten largest clones hold roughly a tenth. There are a few counts of this clonotype.

V is TRBV20-1 and J is TRBJ2-5; TRBD2 matches at 7 bases. The TCR was taken from a young woman with Graves' hyperthyroidism. The source material was blood. CDR3: CSAPDWREKDETQYF. CDR3 bases: TGCAGTGCTCCTGACTGGCGGGAGAAAGACGAGACCCAGTACTTC.